Presented here are 15 T cell receptor beta chains from one specimen sequenced in a study of blood T cells in healthy people across ages. For the second PCR, which ran for 7 to 11 cycles, a sample-barcoded 5' primer and a J-beta primer mix were used. One entry per CDR3 protein, called by TCRdb with MiXCR from the 5' RACE reads. The sample contains 1 million or so distinct CDR3 sequences, about 25% of which appear only once. These data were also reused for a study on T cells of mothers and their children.

What was sequenced was blood. These receptors came from a girl aged 2-10 years in good health.

This chain joins TRBV27 and TRBJ2-5; 7 nucleotides align to TRBD2. The germline V gene has CDR1 MNHEY and CDR2 SMNVEV (reference sequence). The CDR3 spans 17 residues. V lost 0 bases, J lost 11 bases, and 18 bases stayed unmatched. CDR3 region: CASSLSSVAGPVGEQYF. CDR3 DNA sequence: TGTGCCAGCAGTTTATCGAGCGTAGCGGGTCCCGTGGGTGAGCAGTACTTC.

This clonotype has more than one count but fewer than ten. J is TRBJ2-7 and V is TRBV27; 7 bases fit TRBD1. There are 16 residues in the CDR3. Germline V gene lookup returns CDR1 MNHEY and CDR2 SMNVEV (reference sequence). The J segment lost 2 bases and the V segment lost 4 bases, leaving 11 bases of the junction unmatched. CDR3 loop: CASSSTLTGVPYEQYF. In nucleotides, the CDR3 is TGTGCCAGCAGTTCCACCCTCACAGGGGTCCCCTACGAGCAGTACTTC.

This clonotype was seen a few times. The V gene is TRBV18, the J gene TRBJ2-2; perhaps TRBD1 as D (5 bases). V lost 4 bases and J 5 bases, leaving 14 bases between the germline ends. In germline, CDR1 is KGHSH, CDR2 LQKENI. The CDR3 is made up of 15 amino acids. The CDR3: CASSRGQGATGELFF. The CDR3 nucleotides read TGTGCCAGCTCACGCGGACAAGGGGCGACCGGGGAGCTGTTTTTT.

There are a few counts of this clonotype. This chain links TRBV2 with TRBJ2-5; TRBD1 agrees at 7 bases. Per germline, CDR1 SNHLY and CDR2 FYNNEI. The V and J ends lost 5 bases and 2 bases, in that order; junction bases with no gene match: 8. The CDR3 sequence is 15 residues long. The CDR3 region has the DNA TGTGCCAGCAGTCCTGATCCGGGACAGCAAGAGACCCAGTACTTC. Translation gives CASSPDPGQQETQYF. The variable domain in full, completed from reference TRBV2 and TRBJ2-5, reads EPEVTQTPSHQVTQMGQEVILRCVPISNHLYFYWYRQILGQKVEFLVSFYNNEISEKSEIFDDQFSVERPDGSNFTLKIRSTKLEDSAMYFCASSPDPGQQETQYFGPGTRLLVL.

This clonotype was found a few times. The chain uses TRBV20-1 and TRBJ1-5; D is ambiguous. The CDR3 sequence is 14 residues long. The germline V gene has CDR1 DFQATT and CDR2 SNEGSKA (reference sequence). V was shortened by 0 bases and J by 6 bases, with 12 bases between the two germline ends. Written as DNA, the CDR3 is TGCAGTGCTAGAGATCCCGGGTTTGGTCAGCCCCAGCATTTT. It translates to CSARDPGFGQPQHF.

The chain is built from TRBV7-2 and TRBJ2-7; no reliable D call. The CDR3 contains 11 residues. Germline CDR1 is SGHTA and CDR2 is FQGNSA. Trimming removed 7 bases at V and 5 bases at J, with 9 bases between. Written as DNA, the CDR3 is TGTGCCAGCATAAGTCGCCACGAGCAGTACTTC. Translated: CASISRHEQYF.

The chain recombines TRBV10-2 with TRBJ1-2; D not certain. Looked up from germline, CDR1 is WSHSY and CDR2 is SAAADI. The CDR3 has 13 amino acids. V shed 3 bases and J shed 2 bases, with 7 bases lying between them. Written as DNA, the CDR3 is TGCGCCAGCAGTGAAGCGGAGAACTATGGCTACACCTTC. Residues: CASSEAENYGYTF.

This clonotype has a handful of counts. The chain combines TRBV10-2 with TRBJ2-5, with 7 bases matching TRBD2. From germline, CDR1 is WSHSY and CDR2 SAAADI. CDR3 length: 14 residues. V dropped 3 bases and J dropped 11; count of bases not matched to a gene: 12. CDR3 nucleotides: TGCGCCAGCAGTGATGGGGGAGGGCCGGGAGAGCAGTACTTC. This translates into CASSDGGGPGEQYF.

This clonotype turned up a few times. The rearrangement links TRBV6-2 or TRBV6-3 to TRBJ1-2, with D tentatively TRBD1 (6 bases). Germline V gene data show CDR1 as MNHEY and CDR2 as SVGEGT. The CDR3 sequence is 18 residues long. The V end lost 7 bases, the J end lost 6 bases, and 30 bases lay between the germline ends. CDR3 sequence (DNA): TGTGCCAGCATCGACAGGCGGGGGGACGGAACACGGAGGGATGGCTACACCTTC. Translated: CASIDRRGDGTRRDGYTF.

This clonotype was counted between two and nine times. This chain links TRBV15 with TRBJ1-5; 7 nucleotides line up with TRBD1. CDR1 LNHNV and CDR2 YYDKDF come from the germline V gene (reference sequence). The CDR3 length is 16 residues. J was trimmed by 3 bases and V by 2 bases; bases with no gene match: 7. DNA of the CDR3: TGTGCCACCAGCAGACAACAGGGGTCTACCAATCAGCCCCAGCATTTT. It is translated as CATSRQQGSTNQPQHF.

The V call is TRBV28, the J call TRBJ2-7; 9 nucleotides line up with TRBD2. J lost 0 bases, V lost 3 bases, and 15 bases had no gene match. Germline CDR1 is MDHEN and CDR2 is SYDVKM. The CDR3 runs 19 residues. The CDR3 nucleotides read TGTGCCAGCAGTTTCCCCATAAGTCTCAGCGGGAGGTCCTCCTACGAGCAGTACTTC. As protein: CASSFPISLSGRSSYEQYF. The full variable domain, with the rest looked up from reference TRBV28 and TRBJ2-7, is DVKVTQSSRYLVKRTGEKVFLECVQDMDHENMFWYRQDPGLGLRLIYFSYDVKMKEKGDIPEGYSVSREKKERFSLILESASTNQTSMYLCASSFPISLSGRSSYEQYFGPGTRLTVT.

This clonotype was found once. V is TRBV15 and J is TRBJ1-6, with D unresolved. Looked up from germline, CDR1 is LNHNV and CDR2 is YYDKDF (reference sequence). V was clipped by 4 bases and J by 12 bases, with 10 bases between them. The CDR3 totals 12 residues. This chain's CDR3 is CATSKAEGPLHF. DNA for the CDR3: TGTGCCACCAGCAAGGCTGAGGGACCCCTCCACTTT.

Note on this clonotype: Without the conserved terminal phenylalanine or tryptophan, this CDR3 likely stems from a read error. The chain carries TRBV20-1 and TRBJ2-1, with 9 bases that match TRBD1. The end of the DNA is better explained by TRBJ2-7, so the J call may be wrong. There are 14 residues in the CDR3. CDR1 is DFQATT and CDR2 is SNEGSKA in the germline V gene (reference sequence). The CDR3 loop is CSATTGTGPYEQYL. DNA of the CDR3: TGCAGTGCTACCACCGGGACAGGGCCCTACGAGCAGTACCTC.

Only a few counts were recorded for this clonotype. This rearrangement joins TRBV29-1 to TRBJ2-1; D not resolved. The DNA end favors TRBJ2-7, so the J call may be wrong. Germline-derived CDR1 and CDR2 are SQVTM and ANQGSEA. This CDR3 region has 12 residues. Written as DNA, the CDR3 is TGCAGCGTTGAAGTGGGCCTTTACGAGCAGTACTTC. Translating gives CSVEVGLYEQYF.

Only a few counts were recorded for this clonotype. This chain connects TRBV12-3 or TRBV12-4 to TRBJ2-6, with D perhaps TRBD1 (6 bases). CDR3 length: 17 amino acids. V was shortened by 6 bases and J by 0 bases, with 15 bases between the two germline ends. CDR3 region: CASRPTGLSSGANVLTF. In DNA form, the CDR3 reads TGTGCCAGCAGACCGACAGGTTTGTCCTCTGGGGCCAACGTCCTGACTTTC.